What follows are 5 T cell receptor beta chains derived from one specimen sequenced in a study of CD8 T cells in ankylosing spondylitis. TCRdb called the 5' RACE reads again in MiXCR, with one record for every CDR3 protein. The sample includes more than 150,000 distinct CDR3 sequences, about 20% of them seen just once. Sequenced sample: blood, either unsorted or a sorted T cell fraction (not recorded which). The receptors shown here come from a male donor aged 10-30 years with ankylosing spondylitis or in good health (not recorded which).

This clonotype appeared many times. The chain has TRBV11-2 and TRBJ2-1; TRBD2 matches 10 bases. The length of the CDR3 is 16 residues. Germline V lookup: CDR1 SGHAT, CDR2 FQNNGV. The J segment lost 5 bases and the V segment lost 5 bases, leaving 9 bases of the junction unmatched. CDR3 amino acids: CASSTLSGRVHNEQFF. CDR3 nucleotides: TGTGCCAGCAGCACCCTAAGCGGGAGGGTTCACAATGAGCAGTTCTTC.

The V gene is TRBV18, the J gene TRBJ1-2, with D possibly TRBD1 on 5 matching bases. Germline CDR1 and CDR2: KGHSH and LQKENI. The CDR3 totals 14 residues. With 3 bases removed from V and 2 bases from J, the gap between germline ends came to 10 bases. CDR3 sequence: CASSPGRRNYGYTF. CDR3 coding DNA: TGTGCCAGCTCACCGGGACGGAGAAACTATGGCTACACCTTC.

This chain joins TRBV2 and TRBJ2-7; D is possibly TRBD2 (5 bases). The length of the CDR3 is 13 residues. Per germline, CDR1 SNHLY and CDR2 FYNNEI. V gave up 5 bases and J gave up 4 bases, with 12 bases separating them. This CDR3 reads CASSRRTLYEQYF. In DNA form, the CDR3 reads TGTGCCAGCAGTAGGAGGACCCTATACGAGCAGTACTTC.

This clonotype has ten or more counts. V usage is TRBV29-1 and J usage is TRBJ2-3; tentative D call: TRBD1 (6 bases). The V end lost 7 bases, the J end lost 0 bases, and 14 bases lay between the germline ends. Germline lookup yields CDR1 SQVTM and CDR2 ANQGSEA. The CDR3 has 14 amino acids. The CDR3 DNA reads TGCAGCGGATCCACAGGGCCAAGCACAGATACGCAGTATTTT. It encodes CSGSTGPSTDTQYF.

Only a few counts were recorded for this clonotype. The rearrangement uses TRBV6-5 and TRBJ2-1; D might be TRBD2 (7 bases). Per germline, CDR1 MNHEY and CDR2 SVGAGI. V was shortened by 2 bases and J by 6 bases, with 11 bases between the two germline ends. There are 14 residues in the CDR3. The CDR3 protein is CASSYVGGGNEQFF. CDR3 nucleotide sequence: TGTGCCAGCAGTTACGTGGGAGGGGGCAATGAGCAGTTCTTC.